The T cell receptor (beta chain) under discussion was sequenced for a study of T cell repertoires in cytomegalovirus infection. For the study at large: Matching HLA type, along with CMV infection, was indicated by public TCR beta signatures. Study results and limitations: In two of eight donors, the top clonotype was HLA-C-restricted CMV-specific. Identification of carriers of CMV plus the relevant HLA was achieved through cumulative public TCR beta family frequency.

One entry per CDR3 protein, called by TCRdb with MiXCR from the reads. This table has about 740,000 distinct CDR3 sequences, approximately 40% appearing once. As regards this clonotype: Its antigen is not identified.

V lost 0 bases and J lost 11, with 19 bases in between. Germline V gene lookup returns CDR1 MDHEN and CDR2 SYDVKM. The CDR3 consists of 15 residues. This receptor was taken from a human donor in good health (CMV status not recorded). Some clones in this sample may be carry-over from other donors' samples. V is TRBV28 and J is TRBJ1-1; D is unclear. The sample consisted of PBMCs. CDR3 sequence reads: CASSLCLRWSQPAFF. Written as DNA, the CDR3 is TGTGCCAGCAGTTTATGTCTACGATGGTCCCAGCCTGCTTTCTTT.